The next 32 T cell receptor beta chains were all read from a single sample in a study of CD8 T cells in ankylosing spondylitis. The antigens of these receptors remain unknown. TCRdb processed the 5' RACE reads anew with MiXCR; each CDR3 protein has one entry. Found here are roughly 440,000 distinct CDR3 sequences, 17% of them singletons; the top ten hold approximately 1%. General study points: Among TCR beta sequences, a motif of eight or nine highly homologous variants appeared characteristic of ankylosing spondylitis blood.

Sequenced material: blood, either unsorted or a sorted T cell fraction (not recorded which). These receptors were taken from a male donor with ankylosing spondylitis.

This clonotype was counted only a few times. The gene calls are TRBV2 and TRBJ1-1, with TRBD1 as a possible D gene (5 bases). The V end lost 10 bases, the J end lost 4 bases, and 19 bases lay between the germline ends. This CDR3 has 14 residues. The V gene's germline CDR1 is SNHLY and CDR2 FYNNEI. CDR3 loop: CATSDGTWGTEAFF. For the CDR3, the DNA is TGTGCCACTAGCGACGGGACCTGGGGCACTGAAGCTTTCTTT.

This clonotype was observed a handful of times. CDR3 sequence: CASNQMGGGTEAFF. In DNA form, the CDR3 reads TGTGCCAGCAACCAAATGGGGGGTGGCACTGAAGCTTTCTTT. The chain employs TRBV6-1 and TRBJ1-1, with D perhaps TRBD1 (5 bases). V was trimmed by 7 bases and J by 4 bases, leaving 16 bases between them. The CDR3 is made up of 14 amino acids. Looked up from germline, CDR1 is MNHNS and CDR2 is SASEGT.

The chain has TRBV5-5 and TRBJ2-7; D could derive from TRBD1 or TRBD2 (7 bases each). Germline CDR1 is SGHKS and CDR2 is YYEKEE (reference sequence). CDR3 length equals 15 residues. Trimming removed 3 bases at V and 3 bases at J, with 16 bases between. This chain's CDR3 is CASSSGTAGFYEQYF. In DNA form, the CDR3 reads TGTGCCAGCAGCTCCGGGACAGCGGGGTTCTACGAGCAGTACTTC.

This clonotype was counted between two and nine times. CDR3: CASSHRGGAERYEQYF. The DNA for the CDR3 is TGTGCCAGCAGCCATAGAGGGGGGGCCGAGAGATACGAGCAGTACTTC. The chain recombines TRBV7-2 with TRBJ2-7, with a possible D match to TRBD2 (7 bases). Germline loops: CDR1 SGHTA, CDR2 FQGNSA. Trimming removed 5 bases from V and 4 bases from J, with 21 bases in between. This CDR3 has 16 residues.

This clonotype turned up a few times. The chain joins TRBV7-8 to TRBJ2-5, with D possibly matching TRBD1 (6 bases). Germline CDR1 is SGHVS and CDR2 is FQNEAQ. Trimming pared 5 bases from V and 5 bases from J, leaving 15 bases between. The CDR3 has 14 amino acids. CDR3 loop: CASSARGGDETQYF. The CDR3 DNA reads as TGTGCCAGCAGCGCGAGAGGGGGAGATGAGACCCAGTACTTC.

This chain joins TRBV9 and TRBJ2-2; 7 bases agree with TRBD2. This CDR3 spans 14 amino acids. CDR1 SGDLS and CDR2 YYNGEE come from the germline V gene. V shed 4 bases and J 7 bases; nucleotides not matched to a gene: 7. For the CDR3, the DNA is TGTGCCAGCAGCCCTCGGACTAGTGGCGGGGAGCTGTTTTTT. Amino acid sequence: CASSPRTSGGELFF.

The chain combines TRBV7-2 with TRBJ2-3; TRBD2 is a possible D gene (6 bases). CDR3 length: 15 residues. Per the germline V gene, CDR1 is SGHTA and CDR2 is FQGNSA. The V and J ends lost 3 bases and 2 bases respectively, with 12 bases between them. CDR3 region: CASSFPGLPTDTQYF. The CDR3 DNA reads TGTGCCAGCAGCTTCCCGGGACTTCCCACAGATACGCAGTATTTT.

V gene TRBV2 combines with J gene TRBJ1-2; 7 bases map to TRBD1. The V gene end was trimmed by 6 bases and the J gene end by 4 bases; junction bases not matched to a gene: 11. Looked up from germline, CDR1 is SNHLY and CDR2 is FYNNEI. CDR3 size: 15 residues. This chain's CDR3 is CASSVPGQRGYGYTF. CDR3 nucleotides: TGTGCCAGCAGCGTACCGGGACAGAGGGGCTATGGCTACACCTTC.

This clonotype was observed at least ten times. This chain joins TRBV12-3 or TRBV12-4 and TRBJ2-1; TRBD2 agrees at 11 bases. V shed 6 bases, J shed 2 bases, and the junction held 12 bases outside the gene matches. This CDR3 region has 18 residues. In nucleotides, the CDR3 is TGTGCCAGCAGGCCCGGGGTAGCGGGAGGGCTACCCTACAATGAGCAGTTCTTC. Protein product: CASRPGVAGGLPYNEQFF.

In this sample, this clonotype turned up a few times. V usage is TRBV24-1 and J usage is TRBJ2-6; D is possibly TRBD2 (6 bases). Germline V gene sequence: CDR1 KGHDR, CDR2 SFDVKD. Deletions cut 3 bases from V and 1 base from J, with 18 bases between. This CDR3 is 19 amino acids long. The CDR3 nucleotides are TGTGCCACCAGTGATCGCGGGGAAACCTTTTTTTCTGGGGCCAACGTCCTGACTTTC. This sequence encodes CATSDRGETFFSGANVLTF.

The chain couples TRBV20-1 to TRBJ2-1; 13 nucleotides match TRBD2. The CDR3 totals 14 residues. Trimming removed 6 bases from V and 9 bases from J; junction bases left unmatched: 8. The germline V gene has CDR1 DFQATT and CDR2 SNEGSKA (reference sequence). The CDR3, as DNA: TGCAGTGCGCCACTAGCGGGGGGGCTCAGTGAGCAGTTCTTC. It codes for CSAPLAGGLSEQFF.

The chain employs TRBV12-3 or TRBV12-4 and TRBJ2-7; 7 bases map to TRBD1. The junction had 11 bases not matched to a gene; V was cut back by 5 bases and J by 1 base. This CDR3 spans 16 amino acids. The CDR3 coding sequence is TGTGCCAGCAGTCCCCCCCGAGGGGGCACGTCCTACGAGCAGTACTTC. Protein product: CASSPPRGGTSYEQYF.

This chain uses TRBV20-1 with TRBJ1-4, with 7 bases identical to TRBD1. This CDR3 is built from 15 residues. Germline trimming cut 0 bases from V and 4 bases from J; bases unmatched to any gene: 5. CDR1 and CDR2 from the germline V gene are DFQATT and SNEGSKA (reference sequence). CDR3 DNA: TGCAGTGCTAGAGATTGGCAGGGGGGTAATGAAAAACTGTTTTTT. Amino acids: CSARDWQGGNEKLFF.

The V call is TRBV5-1, the J call TRBJ1-4; 8 bases map to TRBD1. The CDR3 has 15 residues. V gave up 0 bases and J gave up 5 bases; unmatched junction bases: 3. CDR1 SGHRS and CDR2 YFSETQ come from the germline V gene. CDR3 sequence: CASSLADRENEKLFF. In DNA form, the CDR3 reads TGCGCCAGCAGCTTGGCGGACAGGGAAAATGAAAAACTGTTTTTT.

This chain links TRBV15 with TRBJ2-6; TRBD1 or TRBD2 may be the D gene (5 bases each). V gave up 1 base and J gave up 1 base, with 5 bases separating them. CDR3 length equals 15 residues. Germline CDR1 is LNHNV and CDR2 is YYDKDF (reference sequence). The CDR3 nucleotides read TGTGCCACCAGCAGAGGGGGGTCTGGGGCCAACGTCCTGACTTTC. Its protein is CATSRGGSGANVLTF.

The V gene is TRBV7-2, the J gene TRBJ2-1, with a weak D call TRBD2 (6 bases). Germline CDR1 and CDR2: SGHTA and FQGNSA. Trimming took off 1 base at V and 9 bases at J, with 16 bases between the two ends. This CDR3 has 15 amino acids. The CDR3 spells CASSLVGSASGEQFF. The CDR3 DNA reads as TGTGCCAGCAGCTTAGTCGGGAGTGCTTCCGGTGAGCAGTTCTTC.

This clonotype was counted between two and nine times. This sequence joins TRBV3-1 and TRBJ2-7; possibly TRBD2 for D (7 bases). V was pared by 5 bases and J by 6 bases, with 17 bases between. The CDR3 length is 14 residues. Germline V gene sequence: CDR1 LGHDT, CDR2 YNNKEL (reference sequence). CDR3 nucleotides: TGTGCCAGCAGCTCCTCGTGGGGGGGCCTCGAGCAGTACTTC. Its translation: CASSSSWGGLEQYF.

The V call is TRBV11-3, the J call TRBJ2-7, with TRBD1 as a possible D gene (6 bases). This CDR3 is built from 16 residues. Per the germline V gene, CDR1 is SGHNT and CDR2 is YENEEA. V shed 5 bases and J shed 5 bases, with 22 bases lying between them. The CDR3 region is CASSRELGQSAHEQYF. DNA for the CDR3: TGTGCCAGCAGCCGCGAGTTGGGACAAAGCGCCCACGAGCAGTACTTC. Full variable domain (remainder filled in from reference TRBV11-3 and TRBJ2-7): EAGVVQSPRYKIIEKKQPVAFWCNPISGHNTLYWYLQNLGQGPELLIRYENEEAVDDSQLPKDRFSAERLKGVDSTLKIQPAELGDSAVYLCASSRELGQSAHEQYFGPGTRLTVT.

The V and J genes are TRBV7-9 and TRBJ2-3; 8 bases match TRBD2. Per germline, CDR1 SEHNR and CDR2 FQNEAQ (reference sequence). CDR3 length: 16 amino acids. V shed 3 bases, J shed 0 bases, and the junction held 5 bases outside the gene matches. This CDR3 reads CASSFYSGASTDTQYF. In DNA, the CDR3 is TGTGCCAGCAGCTTCTATAGCGGGGCGAGCACAGATACGCAGTATTTT.

There are a few counts of this clonotype. The chain couples TRBV2 to TRBJ2-7; 7 positions agree with TRBD2. Germline V lookup: CDR1 SNHLY, CDR2 FYNNEI. The CDR3 has 15 residues. Germline trimming cut 3 bases from V and 0 bases from J; bases unmatched to any gene: 5. The CDR3 loop reads CASSDWRGSSYEQYF. CDR3 DNA sequence: TGTGCCAGCAGTGATTGGCGGGGGAGCTCCTACGAGCAGTACTTC.

This clonotype was counted a few times. V usage is TRBV20-1 and J usage is TRBJ1-2; D may be TRBD1 (6 bases). Between the trimmed V and J ends, which lost 4 bases and 4 bases, there was a span of 10 bases. The CDR3 runs to 12 residues. Germline loops: CDR1 DFQATT, CDR2 SNEGSKA (reference sequence). The CDR3 nucleotides are TGCAGTGCTAACCGGGACATCTATGGCTACACCTTC. Residues: CSANRDIYGYTF.

This clonotype has a handful of counts. This chain connects TRBV5-6 to TRBJ1-3; D gene ambiguous. CDR1 and CDR2 from the germline V gene are SGHDT and YYEEEE. V was trimmed by 0 bases and J by 0 bases, leaving 10 bases between them. The CDR3 consists of 16 residues. CDR3 loop: CASSLGWSASGNTIYF. For the CDR3, the DNA is TGTGCCAGCAGCTTGGGGTGGTCAGCCTCTGGAAACACCATATATTTT.

In its sample, this clonotype was seen a few times. DNA for the CDR3: TGTGCCAGCAGCCAACTGGGCGCCTATGGCTACACCTTC. Translated, it gives CASSQLGAYGYTF. This chain links TRBV12-3 or TRBV12-4 with TRBJ1-2; no firm D call. The CDR3 covers 13 residues. Trimming shortened V by 6 bases and J by 4 bases, and 12 bases separated the two germline ends.

V and J are TRBV19 and TRBJ1-1; TRBD1 aligns across 7 bases. Germline CDR1 LNHDA, CDR2 SQIVND (reference sequence). V lost 5 bases, J lost 4 bases, and 13 bases stayed unmatched. The CDR3 consists of 16 residues. CDR3 amino acids: CASSPRRGPKATEAFF. CDR3 nucleotides: TGTGCCAGTAGTCCTCGAAGGGGGCCCAAAGCCACTGAAGCTTTCTTT.

This clonotype was seen more than once but under ten times. This chain connects TRBV5-1 to TRBJ2-6; D unclear. V shed 4 bases and J shed 0 bases, with 8 bases lying between them. The V gene's germline CDR1 is SGHRS and CDR2 YFSETQ. This CDR3 has 15 amino acids. The CDR3 bases are TGCGCCAGCAGCGGATCAGGCTCTGGGGCCAACGTCCTGACTTTC. This gives the protein CASSGSGSGANVLTF.

This clonotype was found a few times. The chain recombines TRBV18 with TRBJ2-5; a weak D match, TRBD1 (6 bases). Trimming removed 6 bases from V and 2 bases from J, with 10 bases in between. In germline, CDR1 is KGHSH, CDR2 LQKENI. The CDR3 loop spans 13 amino acids. The CDR3 DNA reads TGTGCCAGCTCCCAGGGGCAACAAGAGACCCAGTACTTC. This sequence encodes CASSQGQQETQYF.

V is TRBV20-1 and J is TRBJ1-1; D remains unclear. The germline gives CDR1 DFQATT, CDR2 SNEGSKA (reference sequence). With 6 bases removed from V and 5 bases from J, the gap between germline ends came to 19 bases. The CDR3 runs to 14 residues. The CDR3 DNA reads as TGCAGTGCCCCCAACGCCATAGGAGGAACTGAAGCTTTCTTT. Translation: CSAPNAIGGTEAFF.

This clonotype was counted at least ten times. The chain employs TRBV29-1 and TRBJ2-2, with D maybe TRBD1 (5 bases). With 3 bases removed from V and 5 bases from J, the gap between germline ends came to 10 bases. Germline values: CDR1 SQVTM, CDR2 ANQGSEA. The CDR3 sequence is 13 residues long. The CDR3 region is CSVEGPGTGELFF. In DNA, the CDR3 is TGCAGCGTTGAGGGGCCCGGGACCGGGGAGCTGTTTTTT.

This clonotype has only a few counts. The genes are TRBV7-2 and TRBJ2-3, with TRBD2 as a possible D gene (6 bases). Looked up from germline, CDR1 is SGHTA and CDR2 is FQGNSA. The CDR3 extends over 14 amino acids. V was trimmed by 8 bases and J by 1 base, leaving 13 bases between them. This chain's CDR3 is CASGTSHGTDTQYF. The CDR3 nucleotides read TGTGCCAGCGGAACTAGCCATGGCACAGATACGCAGTATTTT. Full variable domain (outside the CDR3, taken from reference TRBV7-2 and TRBJ2-3): GAGVSQSPSNKVTEKGKDVELRCDPISGHTALYWYRQSLGQGLEFLIYFQGNSAPDKSGLPSDRFSAERTGGSVSTLTIQRTQQEDSAVYLCASGTSHGTDTQYFGPGTRLTVL.

This rearrangement joins TRBV9 to TRBJ1-5; the D is unclear. The CDR3 loop spans 13 amino acids. The V gene's germline CDR1 is SGDLS and CDR2 YYNGEE. The V end was cut by 3 bases, the J end by 4 bases, with 8 bases between. CDR3 protein: CASSANFNQPQHF. The CDR3 nucleotides read TGTGCCAGCAGCGCAAATTTTAATCAGCCCCAGCATTTT.

This clonotype has a handful of counts. This chain connects TRBV20-1 to TRBJ1-5, with D maybe TRBD1 (5 bases). Germline V gives CDR1 DFQATT, CDR2 SNEGSKA (reference sequence). There are 13 residues in the CDR3. Trimming took off 5 bases at V and 6 bases at J, with 14 bases between the two ends. Here the CDR3 reads CSAAPGSAQPQHF. The CDR3 DNA follows: TGCAGTGCTGCCCCAGGGTCGGCTCAGCCCCAGCATTTT.

This clonotype was found a few times. The chain links TRBV20-1 to TRBJ2-7; D may match TRBD1 or TRBD2 (7 bases each). V lost 8 bases to trimming and J lost 2 bases, with 16 bases between them. The CDR3 sequence is 13 residues long. CDR1 and CDR2 (germline): DFQATT, SNEGSKA (reference sequence). CDR3 sequence reads: CSSGGAQAYEQYF. The CDR3 DNA reads TGCAGTTCAGGGGGGGCACAAGCCTACGAGCAGTACTTC.